This T cell receptor (beta chain) was sequenced during a study of T cell changes during pregnancy in multiple sclerosis. The data were produced by immunoSEQ multiplex PCR, yet TCRdb's version contains in-frame clones alone and is incomplete. The repertoire consists of 65,000 to 90,000 clones, with around 92% occurring once and the leading ten covering 2.5% to 3.5%. The CDR3 runs to 17 residues. Germline V gene lookup returns CDR1 SGHNT and CDR2 YYREEE (reference sequence). V dropped 1 base and J dropped 2; count of bases not matched to a gene: 7. The origin of this receptor is a female donor in good health, enrolled as a control in a pregnancy study. The sequencing used peripheral blood, collected in the third trimester of pregnancy. The chain combines TRBV5-4 with TRBJ2-3, with TRBD2 matching 10 bases. CDR3 sequence reads: CASSLFSGRLYTDTQYF. The DNA for the CDR3 is TGTGCCAGCAGCTTGTTTAGCGGGAGGCTCTACACAGATACGCAGTATTTT.